The rows below give T cell receptor beta chains drawn from one sample of a study of shared clonotypes between healthy human individuals. Assay: immunoSEQ multiplex PCR; the TCRdb copy retains only in-frame clones and omits some. Among around 1,900,000 clones listed, 80% to 95% were seen once. Sequenced sample: naive CD8+ T cells from PBMCs. The receptor source for this set is a man younger than 35 in good health. Some clones in this sample may be carry-over from other donors' samples. Each CDR3 is given without its conserved first and last residue. The order of the fields is V gene, J gene, D gene, CDR3 protein. A D gene is named only where the DNA matches it firmly.

>TRBV7-9|TRBJ2-2|TRBD2
ATLPGLAWTGELF
>TRBV29-1|TRBJ1-1|-
SVSSGGPEAF
>TRBV10-3|TRBJ2-7|TRBD1
AISPRSGQLRNEQY
>TRBV29-1|TRBJ2-1|-
STLASYNEQF
>TRBV7-9|TRBJ2-6|TRBD2
ASSPGGAGANVLT
>TRBV6-5|TRBJ2-7|-
ASSYSNRPIYEQY
>TRBV27|TRBJ2-7|-
ASSPFFHPYEQY
>TRBV7-3|TRBJ2-1|TRBD2
ASSLNGAGGPYNEQF
>TRBV7-9|TRBJ1-4|-
ASSEGRANEKLF
>TRBV6-5|TRBJ2-7|-
ASSYNRDYEQY
>TRBV7-9|TRBJ2-7|TRBD1
ASSLGGQGANYEQY
>TRBV28|TRBJ2-7|-
ASSLSRPGPSEQY
>TRBV7-9|TRBJ2-7|TRBD2
ASSFSVAGGYEQY
>TRBV27|TRBJ2-3|-
ASSFTGSSTDTQY
>TRBV19|TRBJ1-2|-
ASSIAGAPGYGYT
>TRBV9|TRBJ2-7|-
ASSVGRVSHEQY
>TRBV6-5|TRBJ2-2|-
ASSYFVGAVTGELF
>TRBV11-2|TRBJ1-3|-
ASSPFPTPSSGNTIY
>TRBV4-1|TRBJ2-1|-
ASSQDASAIGMSNEQF
>TRBV20-1|TRBJ2-2|-
SARWDGELF
>TRBV27|TRBJ2-7|-
ASSIAGSYEQY
>TRBV9|TRBJ2-1|TRBD2
ASSVVPTSGISYNEQF
>TRBV6-5|TRBJ1-2|-
ASTGPLGHGYT
>TRBV4-1|TRBJ2-1|TRBD1
ASSQVPRPTGDNEQF
>TRBV19|TRBJ1-1|TRBD1
ASILQGGTEAF
>TRBV5-1|TRBJ2-1|TRBD1
ASSAPRTGWRAYNEQF
>TRBV28|TRBJ1-5|-
ASSQQGDLRVDKGLRH
>TRBV7-9|TRBJ2-7|-
ASSPNLSPYEQY
>TRBV27|TRBJ1-3|-
ASSPLQQSSGNTIY